This TCR beta chain was found in a study of post-analysis software for immune sequencing data. Looking at the study overall: The cohort encompassed relapsing-remitting, secondary progressive and progressive-relapsing multiple sclerosis disease courses.

cDNA libraries for TCR beta contained unique molecular identifiers. TCRdb ran MiXCR on the PCR reads and lists one entry per CDR3 protein. The sample comprises about 540,000 distinct CDR3 sequences, around 34% of which are singletons, and 4.5% to 7.5% rests with the top ten. In germline, CDR1 is SGHVS, CDR2 FNYEAQ. The CDR3 length is 15 residues. V shed 5 bases and J shed 6 bases, with 14 bases lying between them. Study findings and constraints: For normalized Chao1 diversity, multiple sclerosis patients scored significantly lower than controls did. F measure grouped same-batch samples tightly together. Roughly five TRBV segments were more frequent in patients than controls; TRBV5-6, TRBV5-1 and TRBV20-1 belonged to this group.

This clonotype was seen only a few times. Its matching antigen is unknown. The J gene is TRBJ1-6, the V gene TRBV7-6; the D gene is possibly TRBD1 (6 bases). The sequence was obtained from a girl aged 2 to 17 with multiple sclerosis. Material for sequencing was blood. DNA for the CDR3: TGTGCCAGCAGCGCAGACAGGCACTCTAATTCACCCCTCCACTTT. As protein: CASSADRHSNSPLHF. Variable domain in full (rest from reference TRBV7-6 and TRBJ1-6): GAGVSQSPRYKVTKRGQDVALRCDPISGHVSLYWYRQALGQGPEFLTYFNYEAQQDKSGLPNDRFSAERPEGSISTLTIQRTEQRDSAMYRCASSADRHSNSPLHFGNGTRLTVT.